The 26 T cell receptor beta chains presented below share a single source sample, sequenced in a study of blood T cell repertoires in COVID-19. TCRdb keeps only in-frame clones here, not all; method: immunoSEQ multiplex PCR. This table has approximately 210,000 clones, 82% appearing once. The sequencing sample was made of peripheral blood. The receptors here all came from a woman of 80 years or more with acute or convalescent COVID-19.

The chain links TRBV10-3 to TRBJ2-7; TRBD2 agrees at 8 bases. Germline V gives CDR1 ENHRY, CDR2 SYGVKD. V was clipped by 2 bases and J by 7 bases; unmatched bases: 7. The CDR3 loop spans 14 amino acids. Here the CDR3 reads CAISESGGPLEQYF. The CDR3, as DNA: TGTGCCATCAGTGAGAGCGGGGGACCCCTAGAGCAGTACTTC.

In its sample, this clone was seen once. The rearrangement joins TRBV15 to TRBJ1-1, with D perhaps matching TRBD1 (5 bases). Trimming took 0 bases from V and 9 from J, leaving 11 bases between them. CDR3 length: 13 amino acids. Germline assignment: CDR1 LNHNV and CDR2 YYDKDF (reference sequence). CDR3 sequence: CATSRDQGGKAFF. CDR3 DNA: TGTGCCACCAGCAGAGATCAGGGTGGGAAAGCTTTCTTT.

The rearrangement links TRBV5-1 to TRBJ1-5, with TRBD1 as a possible D gene (6 bases). V lost 4 bases to trimming and J lost 3 bases, with 14 bases between them. Germline assignment: CDR1 SGHRS and CDR2 YFSETQ. This CDR3 has 15 residues. DNA for the CDR3: TGCGCCAGCAGCCTAGGCGGGGGCGCCAATCAGCCCCAGCATTTT. The encoded protein is CASSLGGGANQPQHF.

The chain recombines TRBV18 with TRBJ2-7, with 9 bases identical to TRBD2. The CDR3 is 15 amino acids. The junction had 5 bases not matched to a gene; V was cut back by 3 bases and J by 2 bases. From germline, CDR1 is KGHSH and CDR2 LQKENI. This CDR3 reads CASSPSAGGTYEQYF. The CDR3 DNA reads TGTGCCAGCTCACCCTCAGCGGGGGGTACCTACGAGCAGTACTTC. Full variable domain (missing parts from reference TRBV18 and TRBJ2-7): NAGVMQNPRHLVRRRGQEARLRCSPMKGHSHVYWYRQLPEEGLKFMVYLQKENIIDESGMPKERFSAEFPKEGPSILRIQQVVRGDSAAYFCASSPSAGGTYEQYFGPGTRLTVT.

CDR3 bases: TGTGCCACCAGTGCGAAGGGACAGGGTCCGGGGGAGCTGTTTTTT. This sequence encodes CATSAKGQGPGELFF. V usage is TRBV24-1 and J usage is TRBJ2-2; TRBD1 agrees at 9 bases. V lost 5 bases and J lost 8; bases outside the gene matches: 8. The CDR3 is 15 amino acids. Germline CDR1 reads KGHDR; CDR2 reads SFDVKD.

In its sample, this clone was seen a few times. CDR3 in amino acids: CASSQQWDRVNTIYF. The CDR3 DNA sequence: TGTGCCAGCAGCCAACAGTGGGACAGGGTAAACACCATATATTTT. The V gene is TRBV3-1 (or the pseudogene TRBV3-2), the J gene TRBJ1-3; 9 positions agree with TRBD1. V shed 2 bases, J shed 6 bases, and the junction held 5 bases outside the gene matches. This CDR3 region has 15 residues. The germline V gene encodes CDR1 LGHDT and CDR2 YNNKEL (reference sequence).

This chain uses TRBV5-6 with TRBJ1-6; 9 nucleotides line up with TRBD1. The CDR3 is 14 amino acids. CDR1 and CDR2 from the germline V gene are SGHDT and YYEEEE. V shed 4 bases and J 5 bases; nucleotides not matched to a gene: 1. CDR3: CASSGTGNNSPLHF. CDR3 DNA sequence: TGTGCCAGCAGCGGGACAGGGAATAATTCACCCCTCCACTTT.

As DNA, the CDR3 is TGTGCCAGCAGTTCACCTACACAGGGAAATCAGCCCCAGCATTTT. This encodes CASSSPTQGNQPQHF. The chain joins TRBV28 to TRBJ1-5; perhaps TRBD1 as D (6 bases). CDR1 MDHEN and CDR2 SYDVKM come from the germline V gene. The CDR3 covers 15 residues. Trimming shortened V by 4 bases and J by 4 bases, and 14 bases separated the two germline ends.

V and J are TRBV3-1 (or the pseudogene TRBV3-2) and TRBJ1-6, with D possibly matching TRBD1 (6 bases). V was pared by 6 bases and J by 7 bases, with 10 bases between. This CDR3 has 13 residues. Germline CDR1 is LGHDT and CDR2 is YNNKEL (reference sequence). The CDR3 region has the DNA TGTGCCAGCAGACAGGGTGAGAATTCACCCCTCCACTTT. Encoded protein: CASRQGENSPLHF.

The chain joins TRBV6-2 or TRBV6-3 to TRBJ2-2; D not resolved. From germline, CDR1 is MNHEY and CDR2 SVGEGT. The ends were cut back, 5 bases at V and 7 bases at J, with 5 bases in the middle. This CDR3 spans 11 amino acids. The CDR3 DNA reads TGTGCCAGCAGTACGGTCGGGGAGCTGTTTTTT. The encoded protein is CASSTVGELFF.

The DNA of the CDR3 is TGTGCCAGTAGGCCGGGACAGGGTGAAACTGAAGCTTTCTTT. Encoded protein: CASRPGQGETEAFF. The chain uses TRBV19 and TRBJ1-1; 9 bases line up with TRBD1. Trimming removed 6 bases from V and 5 bases from J; junction bases left unmatched: 7. Germline values: CDR1 LNHDA, CDR2 SQIVND (reference sequence). The CDR3 spans 14 residues.

V usage is TRBV7-6 and J usage is TRBJ2-7; 10 nucleotides line up with TRBD1. Trimming at V came to 0 bases and at J to 7 bases, leaving 9 bases not matched to a gene. CDR3 size: 16 residues. Germline V gives CDR1 SGHVS, CDR2 FNYEAQ. In DNA, the CDR3 is TGTGCCAGCAGCTTAGCTTCCGGGACAGGGGTGGGGGAGCAGTACTTC. This encodes CASSLASGTGVGEQYF.

This chain uses TRBV5-1 with TRBJ2-7; D remains unclear. There are 16 residues in the CDR3. Germline V gene sequence: CDR1 SGHRS, CDR2 YFSETQ. The V end was cut by 4 bases, the J end by 0 bases, with 17 bases between. CDR3 loop: CASSTKAQVNSYEQYF. CDR3 in DNA: TGCGCCAGCAGCACAAAGGCCCAGGTTAACTCCTACGAGCAGTACTTC. The complete variable domain, with remaining parts taken from reference TRBV5-1 and TRBJ2-7, reads KAGVTQTPRYLIKTRGQQVTLSCSPISGHRSVSWYQQTPGQGLQFLFEYFSETQRNKGNFPGRFSGRQFSNSRSEMNVSTLELGDSALYLCASSTKAQVNSYEQYFGPGTRLTVT.

V usage is TRBV4-2 and J usage is TRBJ1-5, with a possible D match to TRBD1 (5 bases). CDR3 length: 13 amino acids. Trimming shortened V by 4 bases and J by 10 bases, and 14 bases separated the two germline ends. Germline V CDR1 and CDR2: LGHNA, YNFKEQ. CDR3 residues: CASSPKLGGPQHF. DNA of the CDR3: TGTGCCAGCAGCCCCAAGTTGGGGGGACCCCAGCATTTT.

A few counts support this clone. This chain uses TRBV21-1 with TRBJ2-3; the D call in the table, TRBD2, was not verified against the DNA. TRBV21-1 is recorded as a pseudogene. The CDR3 is 16 residues long. The chain's CDR3 is CASNRSPGTDTDTQYF. Here the CDR3 DNA reads TGTGCCAGCAACCGATCACCCGGGACTGACACAGATACGCAGTATTTT.

Notes on this clone: A clone one base away is much larger, so this may be a read error. The V gene is TRBV7-3, the J gene TRBJ1-1, with a tentative D call TRBD1 (6 bases). The CDR3 covers 13 residues. Trimming cost V 5 bases and J 1 base, with 8 bases left between them. Germline values: CDR1 SGHTA, CDR2 FQGTGA. In DNA, the CDR3 is TGTGCCAGCAGCCTACAGGGGAACACTGAAGCTTTCTTT. Translation gives CASSLQGNTEAFF. The complete variable domain, with remaining parts taken from reference TRBV7-3 and TRBJ1-1, reads GAGVSQTPSNKVTEKGKYVELRCDPISGHTALYWYRQSLGQGPEFLIYFQGTGAADDSGLPNDRFFAVRPEGSVSTLKIQRTERGDSAVYLCASSLQGNTEAFFGQGTRLTVV.

The CDR3 DNA reads as TGTGCCAGCAACCCATTTGGGCGGGGGTCGGGCAATGAGCAGTTCTTC. Protein product: CASNPFGRGSGNEQFF. The chain uses TRBV7-8 and TRBJ2-1; 7 positions agree with TRBD2. The CDR3 contains 16 residues. In germline, CDR1 is SGHVS, CDR2 FQNEAQ. Trimming took 7 bases from V and 6 from J; bases not matched to a gene: 15.

This chain links TRBV7-9 with TRBJ2-5; no reliable D call. CDR1 is SEHNR and CDR2 is FQNEAQ in the germline V gene (reference sequence). The CDR3 length is 15 residues. Trimming took off 1 base at V and 4 bases at J, with 13 bases between the two ends. CDR3 nucleotides: TGTGCCAGCAGCTTAGTTTTTAGTTCTGGAGAGACCCAGTACTTC. Residues: CASSLVFSSGETQYF.

V gene TRBV7-3 combines with J gene TRBJ2-1, with 13 nucleotides matching TRBD2. The CDR3 spans 17 residues. Looked up from germline, CDR1 is SGHTA and CDR2 is FQGTGA. J gave up 0 bases and V 5 bases, and 4 bases lay outside the gene matches. The CDR3 loop is CASSPRTSGGSYNEQFF. The CDR3 region has the DNA TGTGCCAGCAGCCCCCGGACTAGCGGGGGCTCCTACAATGAGCAGTTCTTC.

This clone was seen a single time. V is TRBV4-2 and J is TRBJ2-3, with D uncertain. Germline lookup yields CDR1 LGHNA and CDR2 YNFKEQ. This CDR3 is 12 amino acids long. Trimming stripped 0 bases from V and 5 bases from J, with 3 bases between. The CDR3, as DNA: TGTGCCAGCAGCCAAGATCTAGATACGCAGTATTTT. As protein: CASSQDLDTQYF.

As regards this clone: An end of the junction differs from the germline gene, which may be a read error. The chain is built from TRBV11-3 and TRBJ1-3; TRBD1 aligns across 10 bases. The V gene's germline CDR1 is SGHNT and CDR2 YENEEA. CDR3 length: 11 amino acids. The CDR3 DNA reads as TGTGCCAGCAGCCACCCGGGACAGGGGAATTTT. Protein product: CASSHPGQGNF.

The chain employs TRBV29-1 and TRBJ2-1; 12 bases fit TRBD2. Germline trimming cut 8 bases from V and 5 bases from J; bases unmatched to any gene: 4. CDR1 SQVTM and CDR2 ANQGSEA come from the germline V gene. CDR3 length equals 13 residues. The CDR3 loop is CSSTSGGNNEQFF. The CDR3 bases are TGCAGCTCTACTAGCGGGGGGAACAATGAGCAGTTCTTC.

As for this clone: A read error may account for a junction end that differs from germline. The chain uses TRBV25-1 and TRBJ1-1; 9 bases line up with TRBD1. The CDR3 has 14 residues. Germline V gives CDR1 MGHDK, CDR2 SYGVNS. CDR3 DNA sequence: TGTGCCAGCAGTGAATACGGGCGAACAGGGGGCAAAAACTTT. This codes for CASSEYGRTGGKNF.

The sample holds a few counts of this clone. The V gene is TRBV5-1, the J gene TRBJ1-1, with D maybe TRBD1 (5 bases). The CDR3 runs 13 residues. Germline CDR1 is SGHRS and CDR2 is YFSETQ. Trimming stripped 2 bases from V and 7 bases from J, with 12 bases between. In nucleotides, the CDR3 is TGCGCCAGCAGCTTACAGGAAAGGGATGAAGCTTTCTTT. Translated: CASSLQERDEAFF.

The V and J genes are TRBV4-1 and TRBJ1-1; TRBD1 is a possible D gene (5 bases). V shed 1 base and J shed 5 bases, with 14 bases lying between them. Germline CDR1 reads MGHRA; CDR2 reads YSYEKL. The CDR3 loop spans 15 amino acids. The DNA of the CDR3 is TGCGCCAGCAGCCAAGGTGGGACTTTTAGGACTGAAGCTTTCTTT. This sequence encodes CASSQGGTFRTEAFF.

The V and J genes are TRBV30 and TRBJ1-2; D may be TRBD1 (6 bases). The CDR3 consists of 12 residues. V dropped 2 bases and J dropped 12 bases, with 16 bases sitting between them. CDR1 is GTSNPN, CDR2 SVGIG, per germline (reference sequence). The DNA of the CDR3 is TGTGCCTGGAGTTCTACAGGGACCGCTGACACCTTC. Residues: CAWSSTGTADTF.